Included here is one T cell receptor (beta chain) sequence, with context. Its antigen is currently unknown. Trimming took 5 bases from V and 2 from J, leaving 22 bases between them. The CDR3 is made up of 19 amino acids. Germline assignment: CDR1 SGHAT and CDR2 FQNNGV. The data belong to a study of PD-L1 blockade in urothelial cancer. Across the study: Of around 31 patients, twenty-five were males with bladder-origin urothelial cancer. Blood gave a median 141,255 T cells. Points from the study as a whole: Stronger expansion of tumor-associated clones in blood at 3 weeks distinguished durable-benefit patients.

As to time point: pretreatment peripheral blood. The data were produced by immunoSEQ multiplex PCR, yet TCRdb's version contains in-frame clones alone and is incomplete. The sample holds 100,000 to 150,000 clones; about 81% are singletons and the top ten take about 2.9%. This sequence joins TRBV11-2 and TRBJ1-6, with D possibly matching TRBD1 (5 bases). The clonotype was recovered from a man aged 50-59 years with urothelial cancer. The starting material was PBMCs, obtained around atezolizumab (anti-PD-L1) treatment. CDR3 in DNA: TGTGCCAGCAGCCCCAGGTCGATGACAGCTACGACCTATAATTCACCCCTCCACTTT. Protein sequence: CASSPRSMTATTYNSPLHF.